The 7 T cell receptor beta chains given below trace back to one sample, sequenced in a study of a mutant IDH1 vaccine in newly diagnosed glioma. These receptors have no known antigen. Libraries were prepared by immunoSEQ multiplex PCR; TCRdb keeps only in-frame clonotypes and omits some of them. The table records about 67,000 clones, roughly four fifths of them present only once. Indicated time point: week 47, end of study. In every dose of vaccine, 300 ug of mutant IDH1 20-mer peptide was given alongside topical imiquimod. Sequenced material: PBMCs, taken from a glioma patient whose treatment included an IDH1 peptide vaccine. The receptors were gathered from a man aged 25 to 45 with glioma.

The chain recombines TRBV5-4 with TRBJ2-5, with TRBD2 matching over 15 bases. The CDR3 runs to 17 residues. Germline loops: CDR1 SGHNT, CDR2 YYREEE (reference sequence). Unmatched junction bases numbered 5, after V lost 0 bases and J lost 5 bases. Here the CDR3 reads CASSLDPGLAGGETQYF. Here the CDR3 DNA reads TGTGCCAGCAGCTTGGACCCCGGACTAGCGGGGGGGGAGACCCAGTACTTC. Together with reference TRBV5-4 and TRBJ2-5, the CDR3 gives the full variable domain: ETGVTQSPTHLIKTRGQQVTLRCSSQSGHNTVSWYQQALGQGPQFIFQYYREEENGRGNFPPRFSGLQFPNYSSELNVNALELDDSALYLCASSLDPGLAGGETQYFGPGTRLLVL.

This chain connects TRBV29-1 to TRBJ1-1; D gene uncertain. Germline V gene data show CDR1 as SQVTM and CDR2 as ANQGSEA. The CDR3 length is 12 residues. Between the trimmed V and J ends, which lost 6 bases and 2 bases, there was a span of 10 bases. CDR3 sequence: CSVMTANTEAFF. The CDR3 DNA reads TGCAGCGTGATGACGGCCAACACTGAAGCTTTCTTT.

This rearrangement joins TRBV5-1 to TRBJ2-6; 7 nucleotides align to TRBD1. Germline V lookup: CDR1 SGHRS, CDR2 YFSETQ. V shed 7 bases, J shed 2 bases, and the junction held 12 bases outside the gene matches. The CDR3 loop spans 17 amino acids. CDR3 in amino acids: CASSFGGQATGANVLTF. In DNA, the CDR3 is TGCGCCAGCTCCTTTGGCGGACAGGCGACTGGGGCCAACGTCCTGACTTTC.

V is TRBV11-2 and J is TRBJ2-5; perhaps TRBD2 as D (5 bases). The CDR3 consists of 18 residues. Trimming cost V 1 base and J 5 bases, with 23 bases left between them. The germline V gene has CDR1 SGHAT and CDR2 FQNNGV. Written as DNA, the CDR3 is TGTGCCAGCAGCTTAGTTATTTGGCCTAGCAATCAGGAGGAGACCCAGTACTTC. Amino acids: CASSLVIWPSNQEETQYF.

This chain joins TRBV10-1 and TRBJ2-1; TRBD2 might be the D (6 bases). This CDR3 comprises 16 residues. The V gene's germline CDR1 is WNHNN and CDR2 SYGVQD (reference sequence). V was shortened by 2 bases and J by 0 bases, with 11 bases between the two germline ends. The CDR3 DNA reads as TGCGCCAGCAGTGAGAAAGGGCGGGACTCCTACAATGAGCAGTTCTTC. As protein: CASSEKGRDSYNEQFF.

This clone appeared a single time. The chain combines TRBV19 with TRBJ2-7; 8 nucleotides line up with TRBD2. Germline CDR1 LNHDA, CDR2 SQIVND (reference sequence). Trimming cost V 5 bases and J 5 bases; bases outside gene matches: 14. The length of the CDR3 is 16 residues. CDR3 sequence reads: CASSPRGAGGSNEQYF. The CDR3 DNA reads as TGTGCCAGTAGTCCCCGAGGCGCGGGGGGTAGCAACGAGCAGTACTTC.

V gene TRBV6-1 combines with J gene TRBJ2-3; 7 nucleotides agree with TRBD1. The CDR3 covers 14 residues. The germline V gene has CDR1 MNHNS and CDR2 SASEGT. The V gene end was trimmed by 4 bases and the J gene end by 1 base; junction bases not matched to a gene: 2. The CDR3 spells CASSGQGGTDTQYF. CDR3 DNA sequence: TGTGCCAGCAGTGGACAGGGCGGCACAGATACGCAGTATTTT.